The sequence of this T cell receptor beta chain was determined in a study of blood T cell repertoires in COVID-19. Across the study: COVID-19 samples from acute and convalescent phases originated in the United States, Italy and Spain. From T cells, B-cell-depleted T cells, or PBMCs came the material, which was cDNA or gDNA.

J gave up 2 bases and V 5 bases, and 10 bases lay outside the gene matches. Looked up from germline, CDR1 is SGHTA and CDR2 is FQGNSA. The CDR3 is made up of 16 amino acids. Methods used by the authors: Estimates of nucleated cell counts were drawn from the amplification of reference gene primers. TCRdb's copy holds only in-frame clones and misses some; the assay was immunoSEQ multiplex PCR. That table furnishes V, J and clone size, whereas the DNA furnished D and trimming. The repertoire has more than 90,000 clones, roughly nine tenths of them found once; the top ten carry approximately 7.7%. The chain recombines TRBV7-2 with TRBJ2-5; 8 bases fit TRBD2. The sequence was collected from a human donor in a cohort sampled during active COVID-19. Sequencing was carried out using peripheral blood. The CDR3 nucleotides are TGTGCCAGCAGCCTCGCGCGGGGGGCAGGGCAAGAGACCCAGTACTTC. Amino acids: CASSLARGAGQETQYF.